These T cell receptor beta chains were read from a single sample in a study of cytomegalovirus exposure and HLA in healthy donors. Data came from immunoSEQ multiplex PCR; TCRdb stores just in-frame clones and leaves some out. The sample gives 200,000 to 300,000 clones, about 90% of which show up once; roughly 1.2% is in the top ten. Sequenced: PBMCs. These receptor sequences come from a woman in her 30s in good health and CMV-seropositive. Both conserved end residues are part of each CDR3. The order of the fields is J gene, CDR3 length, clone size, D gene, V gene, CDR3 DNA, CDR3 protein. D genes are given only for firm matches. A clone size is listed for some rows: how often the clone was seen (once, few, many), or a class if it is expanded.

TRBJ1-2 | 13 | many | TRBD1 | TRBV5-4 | TGTGCCAGCAGCTTGCAAGGGACAGATGGCTACACCTTC | CASSLQGTDGYTF
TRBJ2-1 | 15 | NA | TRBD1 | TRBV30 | TGTGCCTGGAGTGTTCGGGACAGGATATACAATGAGCAGTTCTTC | CAWSVRDRIYNEQFF
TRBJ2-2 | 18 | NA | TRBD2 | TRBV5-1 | TGCGCCAGCAGCTCAGGACTAGCTGTGGGGAGTGGCACCGGGGAGCTGTTTTTT | CASSSGLAVGSGTGELFF
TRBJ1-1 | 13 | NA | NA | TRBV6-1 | TGTGCCAGCAGCGGAGGGTCTTACACTGAAGCTTTCTTT | CASSGGSYTEAFF
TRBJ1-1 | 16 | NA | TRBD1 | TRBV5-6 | TGTGCCAGCAGCTTGGTTTTGCAGGGGGAAGTGACTGAAGCTTTCTTT | CASSLVLQGEVTEAFF
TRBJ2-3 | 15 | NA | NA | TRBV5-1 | TGCGCCAGCAGCTTGGGTCTAGCAGGTTCAGATACGCAGTATTTT | CASSLGLAGSDTQYF
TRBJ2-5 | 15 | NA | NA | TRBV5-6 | TGTGCCAGCAGCTTGGTATTATCGTATCAAGAGACCCAGTACTTC | CASSLVLSYQETQYF
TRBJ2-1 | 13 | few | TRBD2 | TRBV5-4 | TGTGCCAGCAGCTTGAAGCGGGAGAATGAGCAGTTCTTC | CASSLKRENEQFF
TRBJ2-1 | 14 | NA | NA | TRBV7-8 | TGTGCCAGCAGCTTAGCCTGGAGCCGCAATGAGCAGTTCTTC | CASSLAWSRNEQFF
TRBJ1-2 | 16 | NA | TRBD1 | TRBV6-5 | TGTGCCAGCAGTTACCTCGGACAGGGGACAAACTATGGCTACACCTTC | CASSYLGQGTNYGYTF
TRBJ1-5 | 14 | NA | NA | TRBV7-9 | TGTGCCAGCAGCTTATCCCTCGAGGATCAGCCCCAGCATTTT | CASSLSLEDQPQHF
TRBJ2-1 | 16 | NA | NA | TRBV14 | TGTGCCAGCAGCCAACTAGGGGGACCCCACTACAATGAGCAGTTCTTC | CASSQLGGPHYNEQFF
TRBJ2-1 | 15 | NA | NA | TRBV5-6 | TGTGCCAGCAGCTTTGGGCAACGCTCATACAATGAGCAGTTCTTC | CASSFGQRSYNEQFF
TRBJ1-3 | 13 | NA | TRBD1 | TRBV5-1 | TGCGCCAGCAGACAGGGGGTGGGGAACACCATATATTTT | CASRQGVGNTIYF
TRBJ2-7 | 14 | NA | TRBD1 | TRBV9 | TGTGCCAGCAGCGCAGGGACAGGACCGTACGAGCAGTACTTC | CASSAGTGPYEQYF
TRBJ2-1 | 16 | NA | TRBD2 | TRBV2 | TGTGCCAGCAGTGTTCCGGCTAGCGGGGGTTACAATGAGCAGTTCTTC | CASSVPASGGYNEQFF
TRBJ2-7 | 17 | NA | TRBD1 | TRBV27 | TGTGCCAGCAGTTTATCCCGGGGACAGGGACTTTCCTACGAGCAGTACTTC | CASSLSRGQGLSYEQYF
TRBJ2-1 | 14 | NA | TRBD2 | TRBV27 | TGTGCCAGCAGTTCGGGGGGCTCCTACAATGAGCAGTTCTTC | CASSSGGSYNEQFF
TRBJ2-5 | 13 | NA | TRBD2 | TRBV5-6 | TGTGCCAGCAGCCTGGGGGGGGGAGAGACCCAGTACTTC | CASSLGGGETQYF
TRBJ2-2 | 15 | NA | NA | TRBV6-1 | TGTGCCTCTATGGGCAGGGGCGGGAACACCGGGGAGCTGTTTTTT | CASMGRGGNTGELFF
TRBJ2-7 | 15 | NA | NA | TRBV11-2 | TGTGCCAGCAGCCAATATCCGGGACAATCCTACGAGCAGTACTTC | CASSQYPGQSYEQYF
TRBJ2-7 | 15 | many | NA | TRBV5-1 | TGCGCCAGCAGCTTGAGTGGGGCTCGAGACTACGAGCAGTACTTC | CASSLSGARDYEQYF
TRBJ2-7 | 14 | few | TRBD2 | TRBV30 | TGTGCCTGGAGTGAGGGGCTAGCGGGCTACGAGCAGTACTTC | CAWSEGLAGYEQYF
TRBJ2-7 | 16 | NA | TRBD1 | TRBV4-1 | TGCGCCAGCAGCCAAGGAACCGGGACAGCACGCTACGAGCAGTACTTC | CASSQGTGTARYEQYF
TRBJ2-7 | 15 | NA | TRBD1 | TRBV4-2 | TGTGCCAGCAGCCAGCGGACAGGTTCTACCTACGAGCAGTACTTC | CASSQRTGSTYEQYF
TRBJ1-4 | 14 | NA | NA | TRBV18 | TGTGCCAGCTCACCACCCGGGGATGTTGAAAAACTGTTTTTT | CASSPPGDVEKLFF
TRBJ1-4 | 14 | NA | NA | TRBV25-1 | TGTGCCAGCAGTGATGGGGGGAAGGGTGAAAAACTGTTTTTT | CASSDGGKGEKLFF
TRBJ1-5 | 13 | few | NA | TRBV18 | TGTGCCAGCTCAACCTACAGGGATCAGCCCCAGCATTTT | CASSTYRDQPQHF
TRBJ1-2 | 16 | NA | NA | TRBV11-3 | TGTGCCAGCAGCCCCCACGGGAGGGAAGCGGACTATGGCTACACCTTC | CASSPHGREADYGYTF
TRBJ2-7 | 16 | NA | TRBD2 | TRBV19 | TGTGCCAGTAGTATTTCGACTAGCGGGAGCTCCTACGAGCAGTACTTC | CASSISTSGSSYEQYF
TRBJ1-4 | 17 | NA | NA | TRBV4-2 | TGTGCCAGCAGCCACACGGGGAGGGGGGCAACTAATGAAAAACTGTTTTTT | CASSHTGRGATNEKLFF
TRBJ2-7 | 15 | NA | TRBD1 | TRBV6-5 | TGTGCCAGCAGTTCCTATACAGGGGGTTCCTACGAGCAGTACTTC | CASSSYTGGSYEQYF
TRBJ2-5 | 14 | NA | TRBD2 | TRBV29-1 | TGCAGCGTTGTAGGGACTAGCGGGAGAGAGACCCAGTACTTC | CSVVGTSGRETQYF
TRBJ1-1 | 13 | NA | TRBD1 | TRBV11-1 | TGTGCCAGCAGCTTAGGGACAGGAACTGAAGCTTTCTTT | CASSLGTGTEAFF
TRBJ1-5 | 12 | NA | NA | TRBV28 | TGTGCCAGCAGGGCAGGTCGCCAGCCCCAGCATTTT | CASRAGRQPQHF
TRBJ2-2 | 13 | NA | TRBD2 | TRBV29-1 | TGCAGCGTCGCGGGAGTTGACACCGGGGAGCTGTTTTTT | CSVAGVDTGELFF
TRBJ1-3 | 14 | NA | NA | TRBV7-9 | TGTGCCAGCAGCCCTCGGGACTCTGGAAACACCATATATTTT | CASSPRDSGNTIYF
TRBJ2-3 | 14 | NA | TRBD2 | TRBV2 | TGTGCCAGGACTCAGCGGGAGGGCCAAGATACGCAGTATTTT | CARTQREGQDTQYF
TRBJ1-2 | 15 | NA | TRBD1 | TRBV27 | TGTGCCAGCAGTTACTCAGGGGGCGCAGGCTATGGCTACACCTTC | CASSYSGGAGYGYTF
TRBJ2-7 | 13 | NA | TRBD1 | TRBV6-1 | TGTGCCAGCAGGACAGGGGAATCCTACGAGCAGTACTTC | CASRTGESYEQYF
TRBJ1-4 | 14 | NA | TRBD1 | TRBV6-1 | TGTGCCAGCAGGGTCCCGGGACAGGGGGAAAAACTGTTTTTT | CASRVPGQGEKLFF
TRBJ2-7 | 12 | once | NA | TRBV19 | TGTGCCAGTAAAGGAGGAGTTGAAGAGCAGTACTTC | CASKGGVEEQYF
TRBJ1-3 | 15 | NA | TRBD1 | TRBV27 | TGTGCCAGCAGAGGGACAGGGAGAGGAGGAAACACCATATATTTT | CASRGTGRGGNTIYF
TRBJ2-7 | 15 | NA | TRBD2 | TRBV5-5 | TGTGCCAGCAGCTTGTACCTGAGCGGGACCTACGAGCAGTACTTC | CASSLYLSGTYEQYF
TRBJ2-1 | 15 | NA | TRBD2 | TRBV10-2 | TGCGCCAGCAACCTAGCGGGAGGGCCGAGGAATGAGCAGTTCTTC | CASNLAGGPRNEQFF
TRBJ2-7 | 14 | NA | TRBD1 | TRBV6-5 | TGTGCCAGCAGTTGGGGCAGGGGGTCCTACGAGCAGTACTTC | CASSWGRGSYEQYF